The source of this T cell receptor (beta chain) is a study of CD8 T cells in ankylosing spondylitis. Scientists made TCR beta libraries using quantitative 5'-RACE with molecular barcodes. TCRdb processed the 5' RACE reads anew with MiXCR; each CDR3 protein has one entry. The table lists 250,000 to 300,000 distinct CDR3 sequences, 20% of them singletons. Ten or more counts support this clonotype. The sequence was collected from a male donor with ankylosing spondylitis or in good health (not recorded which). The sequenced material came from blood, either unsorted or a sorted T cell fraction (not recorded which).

DNA of the CDR3: TGTGCCATCAGTGAGTCTTGGGAAAAACTGTTTTTT. As protein: CAISESWEKLFF. This chain joins TRBV10-3 and TRBJ1-4; no clear D. In germline, CDR1 is ENHRY, CDR2 SYGVKD. This CDR3 has 12 amino acids. V lost 0 bases and J lost 8, with 4 bases in between.